Reported below is one T cell receptor beta chain. Participants came from under 30 US areas, aged about 18 to 89 years. Recovered status applied to Cohort 3 donors who had two consecutive negative PCRs. It also applied to those with clearance or with symptom resolution. This record comes from a study of blood T cell repertoires in COVID-19. Study at large: The United States, Italy and Spain provided the acute and convalescent COVID-19 samples. In each case, the material was cDNA or gDNA derived from T cells, B-cell-depleted T cells, or PBMCs.

The assay was immunoSEQ multiplex PCR, and TCRdb's table has in-frame clones only and misses some. The sample has more than 400,000 clones; about 85% are singletons. The CDR3 sequence is 13 residues long. Looked up from germline, CDR1 is SQVTM and CDR2 is ANQGSEA. V was shortened by 2 bases and J by 2 bases, with 9 bases between the two germline ends. Material for sequencing was PBMCs or T cells enriched from blood (not recorded which). The source of this sequence is a woman aged 18-35 years who had recovered from COVID-19. The chain joins TRBV29-1 to TRBJ1-1; possible D gene TRBD1, 5 bases. The CDR3 sequence: CSVERQFNTEAFF. In DNA form, the CDR3 reads TGCAGCGTTGAAAGACAGTTCAACACTGAAGCTTTCTTT. Based on the CDR3 plus reference TRBV29-1 and TRBJ1-1, the full variable domain is SAVISQKPSRDICQRGTSLTIQCQVDSQVTMMFWYRQQPGQSLTLIATANQGSEATYESGFVIDKFPISRPNLTFSTLTVSNMSPEDSSIYLCSVERQFNTEAFFGQGTRLTVV.